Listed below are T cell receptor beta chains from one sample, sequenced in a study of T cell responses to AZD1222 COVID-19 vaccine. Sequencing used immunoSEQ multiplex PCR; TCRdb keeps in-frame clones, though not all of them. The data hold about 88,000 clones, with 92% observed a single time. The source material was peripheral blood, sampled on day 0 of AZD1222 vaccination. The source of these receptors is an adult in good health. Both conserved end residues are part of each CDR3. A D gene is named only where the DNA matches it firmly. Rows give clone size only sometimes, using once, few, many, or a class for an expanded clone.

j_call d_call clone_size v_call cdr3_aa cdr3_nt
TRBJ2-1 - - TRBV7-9 CASSLGGREQFF TGTGCCAGCAGCTTAGGCGGACGTGAGCAGTTCTTC
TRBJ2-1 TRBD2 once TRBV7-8 CASSSGLAASYNEQFF TGTGCCAGCAGCTCGGGACTAGCGGCCTCCTACAATGAGCAGTTCTTC
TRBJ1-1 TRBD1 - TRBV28 CASSAGQANTEAFF TGTGCCAGCAGTGCGGGACAGGCGAACACTGAAGCTTTCTTT
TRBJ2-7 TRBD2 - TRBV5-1 CASSSRLAGPYEQYF TGCGCCAGCAGCTCACGACTAGCGGGCCCCTACGAGCAGTACTTC
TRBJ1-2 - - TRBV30 CAWSVVQLYTF TGTGCCTGGAGTGTTGTACAGCTTTACACCTTC
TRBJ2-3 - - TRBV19 CATRRDGSTDTQYF TGTGCCACCCGCCGGGACGGAAGCACAGATACGCAGTATTTT
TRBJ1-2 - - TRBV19 CASSILSQGSYGYTF TGTGCCAGTAGTATATTGTCACAGGGTAGCTATGGCTACACCTTC
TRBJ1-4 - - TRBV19 CASTPSLNEKLFF TGTGCCAGTACCCCTTCGTTAAATGAAAAACTGTTTTTT
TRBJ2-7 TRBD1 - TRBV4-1 CASSFRTGTSYEQYF TGCGCCAGCAGCTTCCGGACAGGCACCTCCTACGAGCAGTACTTC
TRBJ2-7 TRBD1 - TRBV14 CASSQGTGGSEQYF TGTGCCAGCAGCCAAGGGACAGGGGGAAGCGAGCAGTACTTC
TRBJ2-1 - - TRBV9 CASSLRGDEQFF TGTGCCAGCAGCTTGAGGGGGGATGAGCAGTTCTTC
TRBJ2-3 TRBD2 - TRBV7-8 CASSLELAGRTDTQYF TGTGCCAGCAGCTTAGAGCTAGCGGGACGCACAGATACGCAGTATTTT
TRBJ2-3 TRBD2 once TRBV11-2 CASSPKTSGRGDTQYF TGTGCCAGCAGCCCGAAGACTAGCGGGAGGGGAGATACGCAGTATTTT
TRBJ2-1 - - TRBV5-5 CASSLGRVDEQFF TGTGCCAGCAGCTTGGGTCGGGTTGATGAGCAGTTCTTC
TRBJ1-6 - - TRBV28 CASTYKDRINSPLHF TGTGCCAGCACCTATAAGGACAGAATTAATTCACCCCTCCACTTT
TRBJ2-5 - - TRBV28 CASSLGREVGETQYF TGTGCCAGCAGTTTGGGCAGGGAGGTAGGGGAGACCCAGTACTTC
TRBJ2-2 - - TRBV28 CASGTTNTGELFF TGTGCCAGCGGGACAACGAACACCGGGGAGCTGTTTTTT
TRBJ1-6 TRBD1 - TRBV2 CASSEGQGNSPLHF TGTGCCAGCAGCGAGGGACAGGGAAATTCACCCCTCCACTTT
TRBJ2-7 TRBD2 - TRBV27 CASSYGLASYEQYF TGTGCCAGCAGTTACGGACTAGCATCCTACGAGCAGTACTTC
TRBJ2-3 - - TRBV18 CASSPGPRGDTQYF TGTGCCAGCTCACCCGGACCTAGGGGAGATACGCAGTATTTT
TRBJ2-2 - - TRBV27 CASSLTAGNTGELFF TGTGCCAGCAGTTTAACTGCGGGGAACACCGGGGAGCTGTTTTTT
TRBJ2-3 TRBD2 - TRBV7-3 CASSRSSTSRGDGQYF TGTGCCAGCAGCCGGTCTTCGACTAGCAGAGGCGATGGGCAGTATTTT
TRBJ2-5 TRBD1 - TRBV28 CASNRQGTETQYF TGTGCCAGCAATCGACAGGGGACCGAGACCCAGTACTTC
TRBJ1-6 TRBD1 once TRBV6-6 CASRDRADSPLHF TGTGCCAGCAGGGACAGGGCCGATTCACCCCTCCACTTT
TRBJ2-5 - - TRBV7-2 CASSLGVVEKRYQETQYF TGTGCCAGCAGCTTAGGCGTTGTCGAGAAAAGATACCAAGAGACCCAGTACTTC
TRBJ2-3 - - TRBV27 CATEPRGPSTDTQYF TGTGCCACCGAGCCCCGGGGTCCCAGCACAGATACGCAGTATTTT
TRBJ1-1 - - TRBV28 CASSLRTTEAFF TGTGCCAGCAGCTTGCGTACGACTGAAGCTTTCTTT
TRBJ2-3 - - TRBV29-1 CSVEEGVNPRTDTQYF TGCAGCGTTGAAGAGGGGGTGAATCCTCGCACAGATACGCAGTATTTT
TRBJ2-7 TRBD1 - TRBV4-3 CASSQAAGGSIGYEQYF TGCGCCAGCAGCCAAGCGGCAGGGGGTAGCATTGGCTACGAGCAGTACTTC
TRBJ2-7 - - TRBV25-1 CASSEYNSGSYEQYF TGTGCCAGCAGTGAATATAACTCGGGTTCCTACGAGCAGTACTTC
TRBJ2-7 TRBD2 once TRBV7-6 CASSGGKREGYEQYF TGTGCCAGCAGTGGGGGTAAGCGGGAGGGCTACGAGCAGTACTTC
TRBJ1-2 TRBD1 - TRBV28 CASEQTGALFYGYTF TGTGCCAGCGAACAGACAGGGGCCCTTTTCTATGGCTACACCTTC
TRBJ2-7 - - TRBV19 CASSASGLYSYEQYF TGTGCCAGTAGTGCGTCCGGACTATACTCCTACGAGCAGTACTTC
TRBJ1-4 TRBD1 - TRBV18 CASSPRQGRGEKLFF TGTGCCAGCTCACCTCGACAGGGCCGAGGTGAAAAACTGTTTTTT
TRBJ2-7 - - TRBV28 CASRTGFYEQYF TGTGCCAGCAGAACAGGGTTTTACGAGCAGTACTTC
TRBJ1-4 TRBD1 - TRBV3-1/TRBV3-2 CASSQGQGVLFF TGTGCCAGCAGCCAAGGGCAGGGGGTACTGTTTTTT
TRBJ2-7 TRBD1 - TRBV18 CASSPPWGQNYEQYF TGTGCCAGCTCACCACCGTGGGGACAGAACTACGAGCAGTACTTC
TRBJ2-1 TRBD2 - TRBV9 CASSEGLAGAPYNEQFF TGTGCCAGCAGCGAGGGACTAGCCGGGGCACCCTACAATGAGCAGTTCTTC
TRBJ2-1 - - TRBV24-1 CATSDLGYNEQFF TGTGCCACCAGTGATTTGGGGTACAATGAGCAGTTCTTC
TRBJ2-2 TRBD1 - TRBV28 CASRITGAHTGELFF TGTGCCAGCAGGATAACAGGGGCCCACACCGGGGAGCTGTTTTTT
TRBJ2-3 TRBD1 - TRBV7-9 CASSPRDRGVRDTQYF TGTGCCAGCAGCCCCCGGGACAGGGGCGTTCGAGATACGCAGTATTTT
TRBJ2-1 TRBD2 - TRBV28 CASSPPEWVAGEGGYYNEQFF TGTGCCAGCAGTCCCCCGGAGTGGGTAGCGGGGGAGGGGGGCTACTACAATGAGCAGTTCTTC
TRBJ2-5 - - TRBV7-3 CASSRPGQETQYF TGTGCCAGCAGCCGGCCTGGCCAAGAGACCCAGTACTTC
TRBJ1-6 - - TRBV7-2 CASSSYNSPLHF TGTGCCAGCAGCTCATATAATTCACCCCTCCACTTT
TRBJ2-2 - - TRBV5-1 CASSFGGRNGELFF TGCGCCAGCAGCTTCGGGGGGCGCAACGGGGAGCTGTTTTTT
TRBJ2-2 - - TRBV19 CASSRYSRDAVGELFF TGTGCCAGTAGTCGATACTCCCGGGACGCTGTCGGGGAGCTGTTTTTT
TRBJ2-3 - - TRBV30 CAWTGVGDTQYF TGTGCCTGGACAGGGGTCGGCGATACGCAGTATTTT
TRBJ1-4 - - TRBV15 CATSRDSTTNEKLFF TGTGCCACCAGCAGAGATTCGACAACTAATGAAAAACTGTTTTTT
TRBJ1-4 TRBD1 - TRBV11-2 CASRQRDQGQGYEKLFF TGTGCCAGCAGGCAACGAGACCAGGGACAGGGTTATGAAAAACTGTTTTTT
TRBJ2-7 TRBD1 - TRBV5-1 CASSLNTGGSYEQYF TGCGCCAGCAGCCTTAACACAGGGGGCTCCTACGAGCAGTACTTC
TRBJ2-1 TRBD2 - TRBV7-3 CASSGAGGAYNEQFF TGTGCCAGCAGCGGGGCGGGAGGGGCTTACAATGAGCAGTTCTTC
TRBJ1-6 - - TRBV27 CASSIPGQQNSPLHF TGTGCCAGCAGCATACCGGGACAACAAAATTCACCCCTCCACTTT
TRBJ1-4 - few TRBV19 CASIYLPGSPWEKLFF TGTGCCAGTATATATTTGCCGGGGAGCCCTTGGGAAAAACTGTTTTTT
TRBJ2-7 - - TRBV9 CASSSRGTSYEQYF TGTGCCAGCAGCAGTCGCGGGACCTCCTACGAGCAGTACTTC
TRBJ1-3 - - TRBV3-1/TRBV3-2 CASSQESRGGNTIYF TGTGCCAGCAGCCAAGAATCCCGTGGTGGAAACACCATATATTTT
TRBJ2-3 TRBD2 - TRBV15 CATSRLGLARGDTQYF TGTGCCACCAGCAGGTTGGGACTAGCAAGGGGGGATACGCAGTATTTT
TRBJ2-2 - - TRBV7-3 CASSSGQHTGELFF TGTGCCAGCAGCTCCGGACAGCACACCGGGGAGCTGTTTTTT